The T cell receptor beta chain described here comes from a study of shared clonotypes between healthy human individuals. The overall study: The donor group consisted of two women and a few men, aged 18 to 49.

Measured with immunoSEQ multiplex PCR; TCRdb has only the in-frame clones, and not every one. Among over 400,000 clones listed, about 84% were seen once. The germline V and J ends were trimmed by 3 bases and 7 bases, with 10 bases remaining between them. This CDR3 contains 13 residues. The germline CDR1 and CDR2 sequences are MNHEY and SMNVEV (reference sequence). The material sequenced was PBMCs. The sequence derives from a woman between 40 and 55 years old in good health. Some clones in this sample may be carry-over from other donors' samples. V and J are TRBV27 and TRBJ1-5; D uncertain. Here the CDR3 DNA reads TGTGCCAGCAGTTTGGTTTTAGGACAGCCCCAGCATTTT. This translates into CASSLVLGQPQHF.